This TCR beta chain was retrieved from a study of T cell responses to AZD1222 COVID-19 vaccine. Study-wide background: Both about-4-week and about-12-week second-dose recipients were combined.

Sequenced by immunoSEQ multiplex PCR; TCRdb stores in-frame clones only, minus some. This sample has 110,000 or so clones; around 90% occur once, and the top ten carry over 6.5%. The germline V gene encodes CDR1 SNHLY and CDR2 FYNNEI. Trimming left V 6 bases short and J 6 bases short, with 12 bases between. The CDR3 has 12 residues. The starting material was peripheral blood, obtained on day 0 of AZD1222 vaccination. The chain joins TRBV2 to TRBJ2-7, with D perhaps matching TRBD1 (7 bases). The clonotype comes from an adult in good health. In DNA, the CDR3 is TGTGCCAGCAGGCGGGACAGTGCCGAGCAGTACTTC. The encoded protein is CASRRDSAEQYF.